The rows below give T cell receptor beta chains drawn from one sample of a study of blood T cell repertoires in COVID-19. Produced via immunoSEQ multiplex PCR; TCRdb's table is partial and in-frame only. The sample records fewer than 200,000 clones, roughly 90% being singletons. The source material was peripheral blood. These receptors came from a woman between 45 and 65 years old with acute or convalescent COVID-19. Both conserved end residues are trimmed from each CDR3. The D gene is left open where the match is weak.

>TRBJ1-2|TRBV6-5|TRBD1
AIQHRGDYGYT
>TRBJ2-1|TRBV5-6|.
ASSKTFSSYNEQF
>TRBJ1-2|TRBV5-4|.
ASSLDRTFYGYT
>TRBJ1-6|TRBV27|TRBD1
ASRPRDRAPSPLH
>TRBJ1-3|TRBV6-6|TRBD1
ASSPYRGDFSGNTIY
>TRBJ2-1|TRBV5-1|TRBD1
ASSRGTGGEGEQF
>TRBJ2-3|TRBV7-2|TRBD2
ASSLDSSGGDTQY
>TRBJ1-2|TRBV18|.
ASSPLWQTFNYGYT
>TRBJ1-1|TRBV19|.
ASSIAGTFEAF
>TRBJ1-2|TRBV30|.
VAAGDHYGYT
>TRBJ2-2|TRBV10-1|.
ASSESQATGELF
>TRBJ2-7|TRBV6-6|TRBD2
ASTWRESYEQY
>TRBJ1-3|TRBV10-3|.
AISGNSGLSTIY
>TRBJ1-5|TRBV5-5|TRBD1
ASSLRGQQPQH
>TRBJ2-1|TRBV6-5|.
ASSFGVNEQF
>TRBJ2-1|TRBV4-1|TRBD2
ASSQGPSGYNEQF
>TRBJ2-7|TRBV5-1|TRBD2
ASSSVAGGQHEQY
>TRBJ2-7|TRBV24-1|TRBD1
ATLTGGPYEQY
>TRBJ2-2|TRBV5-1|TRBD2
ASGRTSGSTGELF
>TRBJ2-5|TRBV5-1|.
ASRETGTQETQY
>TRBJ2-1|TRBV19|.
ASSRQMYNEQF
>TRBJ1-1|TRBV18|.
ASSPRVEGWTEAF
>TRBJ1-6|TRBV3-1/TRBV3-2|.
ASSQGTGLVGLGNSPLH
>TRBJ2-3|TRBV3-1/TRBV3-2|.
ASSQAGGRSDTQY
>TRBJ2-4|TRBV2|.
ASSEPYLGLLAKNIQY
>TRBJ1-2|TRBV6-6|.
ASSYSPRNYGYT
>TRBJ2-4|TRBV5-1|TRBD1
ASSFLGQGHQLAKNIQY
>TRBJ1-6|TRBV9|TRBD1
ASSVDQTGVNSPLH
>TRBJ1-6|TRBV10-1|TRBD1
ATILRDREGSPLH
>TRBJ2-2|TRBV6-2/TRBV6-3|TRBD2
ASSPAGGYTGELF
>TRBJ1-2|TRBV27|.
ASSLYGVEDYGYT
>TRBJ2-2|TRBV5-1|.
ASSLVGLPNTGELF
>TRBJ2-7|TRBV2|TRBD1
ASSVGAGTGKDEQY
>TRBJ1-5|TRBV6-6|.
ASSYVLGRSNQPQH
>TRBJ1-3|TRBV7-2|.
ASSVTGGNTIY
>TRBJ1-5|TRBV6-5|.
ASMRDSNQPQH
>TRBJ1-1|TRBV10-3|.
AISEGRVGNTEAF
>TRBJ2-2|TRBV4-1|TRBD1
ASSQFPPWTGGNTGELF
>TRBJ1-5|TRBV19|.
ASSSRDSDNQPQH
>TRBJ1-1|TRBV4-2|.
ASSRDVGGGTEAF
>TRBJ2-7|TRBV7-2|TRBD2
ASSLAPSSGRRSSYEQY
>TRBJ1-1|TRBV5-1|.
ASSLARNTEAF
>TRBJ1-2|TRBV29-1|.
SASSGSNYGYT
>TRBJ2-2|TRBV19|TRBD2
ATTGGDQSGIPGELF
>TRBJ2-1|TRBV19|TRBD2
ASSPYSGGLYNEQF
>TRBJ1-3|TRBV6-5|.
ASWGGEGNTIY
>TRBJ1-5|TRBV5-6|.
ASSFRGFGSNQPQH
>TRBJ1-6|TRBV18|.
ASSLLTQGSDNSPLH
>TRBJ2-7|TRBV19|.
ASSQTGYEQY
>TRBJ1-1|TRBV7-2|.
ASSLGSVNTEAF
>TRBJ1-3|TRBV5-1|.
ASSLRQFTTGNTIY
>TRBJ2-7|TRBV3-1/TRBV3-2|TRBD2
ASSQSTSSGSSYEQY
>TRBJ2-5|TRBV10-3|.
AGQQRGTQY
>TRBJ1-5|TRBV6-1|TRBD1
ASSEGQRGQGNQPQH
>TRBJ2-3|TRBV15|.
ATSRVTSGGRSTQY